These T cell receptor beta chains were read from a single sample in a study of immune cell composition in non-small cell lung cancer. The repertoire was sequenced with immunoSEQ multiplex PCR; TCRdb's copy has only in-frame clones and lacks some. The repertoire holds thousands of clones, with roughly three quarters as singletons. Sequenced sample: lung tumor tissue. The receptors were gathered from a human donor with non-small cell lung cancer. Both conserved end residues are part of each CDR3. The D gene is left open where the match is weak. Expanded clones get a size class; other rows say once, few or many, or leave the size out.

>TRBJ2-5|.|TRBD1|TRBV7-7
CASSFTTGVETQYF
TGTGCTAGCAGCTTCACCACAGGGGTGGAGACCCAGTACTTC
>TRBJ1-1|.|.|TRBV5-6
CASSLVSQGNTEAFF
TGTGCCAGCAGCTTGGTGAGCCAGGGGAACACTGAAGCTTTCTTT
>TRBJ2-1|.|TRBD1|TRBV7-8
CASSRVGTGGYEQFF
TGTGCCAGCAGCCGAGTCGGGACAGGGGGCTATGAGCAGTTCTTC
>TRBJ1-4|.|.|TRBV7-3
CASSLSGDSTGLFF
TGTGCCAGCAGCTTATCCGGGGATTCCACGGGATTATTTTTT
>TRBJ1-5|few|.|TRBV7-2
CASSSEPNQPQHF
TGTGCCAGCAGCTCCGAACCAAATCAGCCCCAGCATTTT
>TRBJ1-6|large|.|TRBV27
CASSQRGGWNSPLHF
TGTGCCAGCAGTCAACGGGGGGGCTGGAATTCACCCCTCCACTTT
>TRBJ1-4|.|TRBD1|TRBV14
CASSQGLGRQGAYEKLFF
TGTGCCAGCAGCCAAGGCCTCGGAAGACAGGGGGCGTATGAAAAACTGTTTTTT
>TRBJ2-3|.|.|TRBV30
CAWSVPGPPTQYF
TGTGCCTGGAGTGTACCCGGACCCCCAACGCAGTATTTT
>TRBJ2-7|few|.|TRBV6-5
CATSRGFYEQYF
TGTGCCACCTCCAGAGGATTCTACGAGCAGTACTTC
>TRBJ1-5|.|TRBD1|TRBV6-1
CASRRTGRNQPQHF
TGTGCCAGCAGAAGGACAGGCCGCAATCAGCCCCAGCATTTT
>TRBJ2-7|.|.|TRBV5-5
CASSQDLGGGYSEQYF
TGCGCCAGCAGCCAAGATTTGGGGGGGGGCTACTCCGAGCAGTACTTC
>TRBJ1-6|.|TRBD1|TRBV29-1
CSVRQGDNSPLHF
TGCAGCGTGAGACAGGGGGATAATTCACCCCTCCACTTT
>TRBJ2-1|.|.|TRBV5-4
CASSLDFNGANEQFF
TGTGCCAGCAGCCTAGACTTCAACGGGGCAAATGAGCAGTTCTTC
>TRBJ2-5|.|TRBD2|TRBV19
CASSRIAGVETQYF
TGTGCCAGTAGTAGAATAGCGGGGGTAGAGACCCAGTACTTC
>TRBJ2-1|.|.|TRBV10-3
CAISESTVSGYEQFF
TGTGCCATCAGTGAGTCGACCGTTTCCGGGTATGAGCAGTTCTTC
>TRBJ1-1|.|.|TRBV28
CASSLRREAFF
TGTGCCAGCAGTTTACGAAGAGAAGCTTTCTTT
>TRBJ1-1|.|TRBD1|TRBV7-9
CASSMGQGVEAFF
TGTGCCAGCAGCATGGGACAGGGGGTTGAAGCTTTCTTT
>TRBJ1-6|.|.|TRBV2
CASSVRTGARRSPLHF
TGTGCCAGCAGTGTCCGCACGGGCGCCAGGAGGTCACCCCTCCACTTT
>TRBJ1-5|.|.|TRBV5-3
CARSLQKTSNQPQHF
TGTGCCAGAAGCTTGCAGAAAACTAGCAATCAGCCCCAGCATTTT
>TRBJ2-7|few|TRBD1|TRBV19
CASTGTGSSYEQYF
TGTGCCAGTACGGGGACAGGGTCCTCCTACGAGCAGTACTTC
>TRBJ1-3|few|.|TRBV7-4
CASSLGGEGNTIYF
TGTGCCAGCAGCTTAGGGGGGGAAGGGAACACCATATATTTT
>TRBJ2-6|.|.|TRBV7-3
CASSSPTINSGANVLTF
TGTGCCAGCAGCTCCCCAACCATCAACTCTGGGGCCAACGTCCTGACTTTC
>TRBJ2-7|.|.|TRBV11-2
CASEGDSYEQYF
TGTGCCAGCGAGGGGGACTCCTACGAGCAGTACTTC
>TRBJ2-7|.|TRBD1|TRBV4-3
CASSQDWPPTGSLSYEQYF
TGCGCCAGCAGCCAAGATTGGCCCCCGACAGGGAGTCTCTCCTACGAGCAGTACTTC
>TRBJ1-4|.|TRBD1|TRBV6-5
CASSGGQPNEKLFF
TGTGCCAGCAGTGGGGGACAGCCTAATGAAAAACTGTTTTTT
>TRBJ2-1|.|TRBD2|TRBV9
CASSVAGGSYNEQFF
TGTGCCAGCAGCGTAGCGGGGGGCTCCTACAATGAGCAGTTCTTC
>TRBJ2-7|.|.|TRBV28
CASHLQGHEQYF
TGTGCCAGCCACCTACAGGGCCACGAGCAGTACTTC
>TRBJ2-5|.|TRBD2|TRBV7-2
CASSPLAGGYQETQYF
TGTGCCAGCAGCCCGCTAGCGGGGGGGTACCAAGAGACCCAGTACTTC
>TRBJ1-2|.|.|TRBV20-1
CSATRNGYTF
TGCAGTGCCACCAGGAATGGCTACACCTTC
>TRBJ1-2|.|.|TRBV7-2
CASSLDQGSFYGYTF
TGTGCCAGCAGCTTAGATCAAGGCAGCTTCTATGGCTACACCTTC
>TRBJ2-7|.|.|TRBV7-9
CASSLTGDEQYF
TGTGCCAGCAGCTTAACGGGGGACGAGCAGTACTTC
>TRBJ1-2|.|.|TRBV6-1
CASSYGYGYTF
TGTGCCAGCAGTTATGGGTATGGCTACACCTTC
>TRBJ2-1|once|TRBD2|TRBV19
CATQLAGVLGNEQFF
TGTGCCACCCAGCTAGCGGGAGTGTTAGGCAATGAGCAGTTCTTC
>TRBJ1-2|.|.|TRBV4-2
CASSLRAGLYGYTF
TGTGCCAGCAGCTTAAGGGCTGGGCTCTATGGCTACACCTTC
>TRBJ2-7|.|.|TRBV7-2
CASSSGTPGEYEQYF
TGTGCCAGCAGCAGTGGGACTCCCGGTGAATACGAGCAGTACTTC
>TRBJ1-6|.|.|TRBV5-4
CASSPAETGNSPLHF
TGTGCCAGCAGCCCCGCCGAAACAGGGAATTCACCCCTCCACTTT
>TRBJ1-1|.|.|TRBV18
CASSPRETEAFF
TGTGCCAGCTCACCTCGGGAGACTGAAGCTTTCTTT
>TRBJ1-6|.|.|TRBV4-3
CASSQGQGDNSPLHF
TGCGCCAGCAGCCAAGGCCAGGGAGATAATTCACCCCTCCACTTT
>TRBJ2-1|large|TRBD1|TRBV16
CASSPDRGNEQFF
TGTGCCAGCAGCCCCGACAGGGGGAATGAGCAGTTCTTC
>TRBJ1-5|once|TRBD1|TRBV6-1
CASSEVTGEGQPQHF
TGTGCCAGCAGTGAAGTGACAGGGGAGGGACAGCCCCAGCATTTT
>TRBJ2-1|.|.|TRBV6-5
CASTLRNEQFF
TGTGCCAGCACTCTTAGAAATGAGCAGTTCTTC
>TRBJ1-2|.|TRBD1|TRBV29-1
CSTKVQGAIGGYTF
TGCAGCACAAAAGTACAGGGGGCTATCGGTGGCTACACCTTC
>TRBJ1-1|.|.|TRBV19
CASSNTDGRMNTEAFF
TGTGCCAGTAGTAATACGGACGGACGGATGAACACTGAAGCTTTCTTT
>TRBJ1-1|.|.|TRBV7-3
CASSLMGYGTEAFF
TGTGCCAGCAGCTTAATGGGGTACGGCACTGAAGCTTTCTTT
>TRBJ1-5|few|.|TRBV7-9
CASRNSAPNQPQHF
TGTGCCAGCAGGAACAGCGCGCCCAATCAGCCCCAGCATTTT
>TRBJ2-7|once|.|TRBV28
CASRAGWARSSYEQYF
TGTGCCAGCAGGGCGGGCTGGGCCCGGAGCTCCTACGAGCAGTACTTC
>TRBJ1-1|.|TRBD1|TRBV6-1
CASSDLTGRGNTEAFF
TGTGCCAGCAGTGATTTGACAGGGAGAGGGAACACTGAAGCTTTCTTT
>TRBJ2-5|few|.|TRBV13
CASSGSKETQYF
TGTGCCAGCAGCGGGTCCAAAGAGACCCAGTACTTC
>TRBJ2-1|.|.|TRBV29-1
CSVSARSYNEQFF
TGCAGCGTTTCGGCCCGGTCCTACAATGAGCAGTTCTTC
>TRBJ2-5|.|.|TRBV6-5
CASSYGAGGPQYF
TGTGCCAGCAGTTACGGGGCAGGGGGGCCCCAGTACTTC
>TRBJ2-7|.|TRBD1|TRBV5-1
CASSLEGRGQDF
TGCGCCAGCAGCTTGGAGGGCAGGGGACAGGACTTC
>TRBJ1-6|.|.|TRBV28
CASSPADRFPNSPLHF
TGTGCCAGCAGCCCAGCTGACAGGTTTCCAAATTCACCCCTCCACTTT
>TRBJ1-1|.|TRBD1|TRBV25-1
CASSAAEGAGAFF
TGTGCCAGCAGTGCAGCGGAGGGGGCGGGAGCTTTCTTT